The T cell receptor beta chain described here comes from a study of technical replicates of blood from a few donors (dated by TCRdb to 2015 to 2018). According to the germline V gene, CDR1 reads SGHRS and CDR2 reads YFSETQ. The germline V and J ends show losses of 4 bases and 0 bases respectively, and no gene match explains 8 bases of the junction. The CDR3 runs 16 amino acids, cysteine and phenylalanine included. Only the CDR3 portion is preserved as DNA: 48 bases, with reading frame beginning at the first base. Details on this clone: What this receptor recognizes is not known. Base qualities were left out, and no much larger clone turns up one base away.

To prepare the library, the immunoSEQ multiplex PCR assay was applied. TCRdb stores this immuneACCESS table with in-frame sequences only. Part of the clones is absent; in the studies checked, under half of the shortfall reflects unresolved V genes, and no reason is known for the rest. The sample profile shows around 83,000 clones; around 94% of them were found once. The ten top clones hold roughly 0.26% of the sample. The receptor was isolated from a human donor in good health. The chain joins TRBV5-1 to TRBJ1-1; the junction holds 8 bases that match TRBD1. Sequenced: T cells isolated from PBMCs. The CDR3 protein is CASSRDRGRMNTEAFF. The DNA reads as follows: TGCGCCAGCAGCCGAGACAGGGGTCGTATGAACACTGAAGCTTTCTTT.